Presented here are 25 T cell receptor beta chains from one specimen sequenced in a study of T cells in Graves' hyperthyroidism and ophthalmopathy. Amplification yielded TCR beta CDR3 regions, with RNA transcripts as the source. The primer set for the first-round RT-PCR of the TCR CDR3 was HTBI. TCRdb called the multiplex PCR reads again in MiXCR, with one record for every CDR3 protein. The sample gives roughly 640,000 distinct CDR3 sequences, about a sixth of which show up once; 3% to 4% is in the top ten. The sequencing sample was made of blood. The receptors come from a middle-aged woman with Graves' ophthalmopathy.

In this sample, this clonotype turned up many times. The V gene is TRBV5-1, the J gene TRBJ2-1, with D perhaps matching TRBD1 (5 bases). Between the trimmed V and J ends, which lost 2 bases and 8 bases, there was a span of 14 bases. The CDR3 has 14 amino acids. Germline V lookup: CDR1 SGHRS, CDR2 YFSETQ. CDR3 protein: CASSFVRVLDEQFF. Here the CDR3 DNA reads TGCGCCAGCAGCTTTGTCAGGGTACTGGATGAGCAGTTCTTC.

The genes are TRBV5-1 and TRBJ2-3; D not resolved. V lost 0 bases and J lost 0, with 11 bases in between. The germline V gene encodes CDR1 SGHRS and CDR2 YFSETQ. The length of the CDR3 is 16 residues. CDR3 amino acids: CASSLEPYPSTDTQYF. DNA for the CDR3: TGCGCCAGCAGCTTGGAGCCGTATCCTAGCACAGATACGCAGTATTTT. The full variable domain, with the rest looked up from reference TRBV5-1 and TRBJ2-3, is KAGVTQTPRYLIKTRGQQVTLSCSPISGHRSVSWYQQTPGQGLQFLFEYFSETQRNKGNFPGRFSGRQFSNSRSEMNVSTLELGDSALYLCASSLEPYPSTDTQYFGPGTRLTVL.

Points on this clonotype: Relative to the germline gene, one junction end is altered; a read error may explain this. This rearrangement joins TRBV28 to TRBJ1-5; D is unresolved. The CDR3 consists of 18 residues. From germline, CDR1 is MDHEN and CDR2 SYDVKM. The DNA for the CDR3 is TGTGCCAGCAGTTTAGGGAAACGGACGGAAATTAGCAATCACCCCCAGCATTTT. Translation: CASSLGKRTEISNHPQHF.

This clonotype was detected once. CDR3 bases: TGTGCCAACTCGGGGGGGGGGCGGGGAATCTACAATGAGCAGTTCTTC. It translates to CANSGGGRGIYNEQFF. V usage is TRBV6-1 and J usage is TRBJ2-1, with 8 nucleotides matching TRBD2. This CDR3 is 16 amino acids long. Germline V gene data show CDR1 as MNHNS and CDR2 as SASEGT. Losses at the gene ends were 10 bases for V and 3 bases for J; bases not matched to a gene: 14.

This chain links TRBV5-1 with TRBJ1-4; 7 bases are a match to TRBD1. The V gene's germline CDR1 is SGHRS and CDR2 YFSETQ. V lost 1 base and J lost 2; bases outside the gene matches: 5. CDR3 size: 16 residues. The CDR3 DNA reads TGCGCCAGCAGCTTGAGACAGGGTGGTACTAATGAAAAACTGTTTTTT. Translation gives CASSLRQGGTNEKLFF.

The CDR3 nucleotides read TGTGCCAGCAGCTTCAACAGGGGGCAAGAGACCCAGTACTTC. It encodes CASSFNRGQETQYF. The rearrangement links TRBV5-6 to TRBJ2-5; 8 bases line up with TRBD1. This CDR3 has 14 amino acids. Germline values: CDR1 SGHDT, CDR2 YYEEEE. J lost 2 bases, V lost 2 bases, and 2 bases had no gene match. The full variable domain, rest sourced from reference TRBV5-6 and TRBJ2-5, is DAGVTQSPTHLIKTRGQQVTLRCSPKSGHDTVSWYQQALGQGPQFIFQYYEEEERQRGNFPDRFSGHQFPNYSSELNVNALLLGDSALYLCASSFNRGQETQYFGPGTRLLVL.

The V call is TRBV6-1, the J call TRBJ1-5; weak D call: TRBD1 (6 bases). This CDR3 has 13 amino acids. The V end lost 5 bases, the J end lost 6 bases, and 11 bases lay between the germline ends. The germline V gene encodes CDR1 MNHNS and CDR2 SASEGT. CDR3 in amino acids: CASSTIRGQPQHF. The CDR3 nucleotides read TGTGCCAGCAGTACCATCAGGGGTCAGCCCCAGCATTTT.

Many counts were recorded for this clonotype. J is TRBJ1-1 and V is TRBV3-1; D ambiguous. V shed 4 bases and J shed 5 bases, with 11 bases lying between them. This CDR3 has 13 amino acids. Germline CDR1 and CDR2: LGHDT and YNNKEL (reference sequence). DNA for the CDR3: TGTGCCAGCAGCCCCGGGGTTGCAACTGAAGCTTTCTTT. Translated: CASSPGVATEAFF. Full variable domain (missing parts from reference TRBV3-1 and TRBJ1-1): DTAVSQTPKYLVTQMGNDKSIKCEQNLGHDTMYWYKQDSKKFLKIMFSYNNKELIINETVPNRFSPKSPDKAHLNLHINSLELGDSAVYFCASSPGVATEAFFGQGTRLTVV.

The chain is built from TRBV6-1 and TRBJ1-1, with D unresolved. Deletions cut 8 bases from V and 1 base from J, with 8 bases between. CDR3 length equals 12 residues. Germline V CDR1 and CDR2: MNHNS, SASEGT. The CDR3 region is CASAAPNTEAFF. The DNA for the CDR3 is TGTGCCAGCGCAGCCCCGAACACTGAAGCTTTCTTT.

This clonotype came up many times. The V and J genes are TRBV27 and TRBJ2-1; D may be TRBD1 (5 bases). V lost 2 bases to trimming and J lost 7 bases, with 15 bases between them. The CDR3 covers 15 residues. Germline CDR1 MNHEY, CDR2 SMNVEV (reference sequence). The chain's CDR3 is CASSLRAIPGNEQFF. The CDR3 DNA follows: TGTGCCAGCAGTTTAAGAGCGATCCCAGGGAATGAGCAGTTCTTC.

This rearrangement joins TRBV27 to TRBJ1-4; D is unclear. The CDR3 is 14 residues long. Germline V gene data show CDR1 as MNHEY and CDR2 as SMNVEV (reference sequence). V dropped 10 bases and J dropped 0 bases, with 12 bases sitting between them. The CDR3, as DNA: TGTGCCACCGGAGAGAGAGCAACTAATGAAAAACTGTTTTTT. Translation: CATGERATNEKLFF.

This clonotype showed up many times. V gene TRBV19 combines with J gene TRBJ1-5; no definite D call. This CDR3 region has 12 residues. V was clipped by 1 base and J by 10 bases, with 8 bases between them. Germline CDR1 and CDR2: LNHDA and SQIVND (reference sequence). The CDR3 region has the DNA TGTGCCAGTAGTATAGTTGACGGTCCCCAGCATTTT. As protein: CASSIVDGPQHF.

At least ten counts were recorded for this clonotype. The chain combines TRBV20-1 with TRBJ1-1; a weak D match, TRBD1 (6 bases). V was shortened by 0 bases and J by 4 bases, with 12 bases between the two germline ends. This CDR3 contains 14 residues. From germline, CDR1 is DFQATT and CDR2 SNEGSKA (reference sequence). Written as DNA, the CDR3 is TGCAGTGCTAGAGATCTCAGGGGAGGCACTGAAGCTTTCTTT. Translating it yields CSARDLRGGTEAFF.

The gene calls are TRBV29-1 and TRBJ2-1, with unresolved D. The CDR3 length is 15 residues. Trimming took 1 base from V and 0 from J, leaving 10 bases between them. Germline CDR1 is SQVTM and CDR2 is ANQGSEA. The CDR3 DNA is TGCAGCGTTGAAGGAGACAAGGACTCCTACAATGAGCAGTTCTTC. Encoded protein: CSVEGDKDSYNEQFF.

CDR3 in amino acids: CASSLTGFLNTGELFF. In DNA form, the CDR3 reads TGTGCCAGCAGCTTGACAGGTTTCTTGAACACCGGGGAGCTGTTTTTT. The chain uses TRBV5-6 and TRBJ2-2, with D possibly being TRBD1 (5 bases). The CDR3 is made up of 16 amino acids. CDR1 is SGHDT, CDR2 YYEEEE, per germline. Trimming took off 1 base at V and 1 base at J, with 11 bases between the two ends. Full variable domain (outside the CDR3, taken from reference TRBV5-6 and TRBJ2-2): DAGVTQSPTHLIKTRGQQVTLRCSPKSGHDTVSWYQQALGQGPQFIFQYYEEEERQRGNFPDRFSGHQFPNYSSELNVNALLLGDSALYLCASSLTGFLNTGELFFGEGSRLTVL.

This clonotype was counted ten times or more. This rearrangement joins TRBV2 to TRBJ1-1; D not resolved. V lost 4 bases and J lost 2, with 11 bases in between. This CDR3 has 14 residues. CDR1 is SNHLY, CDR2 FYNNEI, per germline. The CDR3 here is CASSATILNTEAFF. The CDR3 region has the DNA TGTGCCAGCAGTGCAACAATCCTTAACACTGAAGCTTTCTTT.

This clonotype was detected many times. This chain connects TRBV11-2 to TRBJ2-7; 10 bases map to TRBD1. V was clipped by 5 bases and J by 5 bases; unmatched bases: 12. Germline V gives CDR1 SGHAT, CDR2 FQNNGV. CDR3 size: 16 residues. The CDR3 nucleotides read TGTGCCAGCAGCGTAACCAGCGGGACAGGGGTGAACGAGCAGTACTTC. Protein: CASSVTSGTGVNEQYF.

This clonotype was recorded only once. The chain couples TRBV19 to TRBJ2-3; D may be TRBD1 (7 bases). Germline CDR1 and CDR2: LNHDA and SQIVND (reference sequence). This CDR3 contains 15 residues. V was pared by 6 bases and J by 4 bases, with 17 bases between. The CDR3, as DNA: TGTGCCAGTAGCCCTGACAGGGCGGGGCCAGATACGCAGTATTTT. Protein: CASSPDRAGPDTQYF.

CDR3 sequence: CASSPPGRGGDYGYTF. CDR3 bases: TGTGCCAGCAGCCCGCCGGGTAGGGGGGGCGACTATGGCTACACCTTC. The genes are TRBV7-9 and TRBJ1-2; maybe TRBD1 (6 bases). Looked up from germline, CDR1 is SEHNR and CDR2 is FQNEAQ (reference sequence). V shed 5 bases and J shed 3 bases, with 19 bases lying between them. The CDR3 covers 16 residues.

This clonotype was seen at least ten times. The genes are TRBV6-2 or TRBV6-3 and TRBJ2-5; D is possibly TRBD1 or TRBD2 (5 bases each). Trimming cost V 6 bases and J 0 bases, with 14 bases left between them. Germline V gene sequence: CDR1 MNHEY, CDR2 SVGEGT. The CDR3 is made up of 15 amino acids. CDR3 sequence: CASSPTGTYQETQYF. The CDR3 coding sequence is TGTGCCAGCAGCCCGACGGGGACGTACCAAGAGACCCAGTACTTC.

This clonotype has only a few counts. The chain is built from TRBV6-2 or TRBV6-3 and TRBJ2-7, with 9 bases fitting TRBD1. The trim removed 0 bases at V and 5 bases at J, leaving 5 bases unmatched. This CDR3 region has 15 residues. The V gene's germline CDR1 is MNHEY and CDR2 SVGEGT. The CDR3 nucleotides read TGTGCCAGCAGTTACTCAGGACAGGGGTATCACGAGCAGTACTTC. Amino acid sequence: CASSYSGQGYHEQYF.

The sample holds a few counts of this clonotype. The chain recombines TRBV20-1 with TRBJ1-2; 8 nucleotides line up with TRBD1. Germline V lookup: CDR1 DFQATT, CDR2 SNEGSKA (reference sequence). The V and J ends lost 7 bases and 5 bases, in that order; junction bases with no gene match: 9. This CDR3 is built from 13 residues. The CDR3 is CSVPTGEGYGYTF. In DNA, the CDR3 is TGCAGTGTTCCGACAGGGGAGGGTTATGGCTACACCTTC.

DNA of the CDR3: TGTGCCAGCAGCCAAACAGGGCTTGAAGCTTTCTTT. Its translation: CASSQTGLEAFF. The V and J genes are TRBV7-2 and TRBJ1-1, with a tentative D call TRBD1 (6 bases). Germline V gives CDR1 SGHTA, CDR2 FQGNSA. With 5 bases removed from V and 7 bases from J, the gap between germline ends came to 11 bases. The CDR3 runs 12 residues. Full variable domain (rest looked up from reference TRBV7-2 and TRBJ1-1): GAGVSQSPSNKVTEKGKDVELRCDPISGHTALYWYRQSLGQGLEFLIYFQGNSAPDKSGLPSDRFSAERTGGSVSTLTIQRTQQEDSAVYLCASSQTGLEAFFGQGTRLTVV.

This clonotype occurred many times. V is TRBV2 and J is TRBJ2-5, with a possible D match to TRBD2 (5 bases). Germline V gene data show CDR1 as SNHLY and CDR2 as FYNNEI. The CDR3 loop spans 13 amino acids. Trimming cost V 4 bases and J 2 bases, with 8 bases left between them. The CDR3 region has the DNA TGTGCCAGCAGTGTCGGGATTCAAGAGACCCAGTACTTC. Translated: CASSVGIQETQYF.

This clonotype has at least ten counts. CDR3 protein: CASSRQVPEGYTF. The CDR3 region has the DNA TGTGCCAGCTCACGCCAGGTCCCTGAAGGCTACACCTTC. The V gene is TRBV18, the J gene TRBJ1-2; D gene uncertain. This CDR3 region has 13 residues. CDR1 and CDR2 from the germline V gene are KGHSH and LQKENI. V was trimmed by 4 bases and J by 8 bases, leaving 14 bases between them.